The 13 T cell receptor beta chains reported below all come from one sample, sequenced in a study of blood T cell repertoires in COVID-19. Assay: immunoSEQ multiplex PCR; the TCRdb copy retains only in-frame clones and omits some. The sample gives about 160,000 clones, around 90% of which show up once; around 2.1% is in the top ten. Sequencing used peripheral blood. These receptors were collected from a man aged 18 to 30 with acute or convalescent COVID-19.

The chain links TRBV6-5 to TRBJ2-7; D call uncertain. Trimming shortened V by 6 bases and J by 3 bases, and 6 bases separated the two germline ends. Germline-derived CDR1 and CDR2 are MNHEY and SVGAGI. The CDR3 has 11 amino acids. The DNA for the CDR3 is TGTGCCAGCAGATCATTCTACGAGCAGTACTTC. It is translated as CASRSFYEQYF.

The rearrangement uses TRBV19 and TRBJ1-1; maybe TRBD1 (5 bases). CDR1 is LNHDA, CDR2 SQIVND, per germline (reference sequence). Trimming took off 6 bases at V and 0 bases at J, with 8 bases between the two ends. The CDR3 covers 13 residues. The CDR3 sequence is CASSDRLNTEAFF. Here the CDR3 DNA reads TGTGCCAGTAGCGACAGACTGAACACTGAAGCTTTCTTT.

The chain carries TRBV18 and TRBJ1-4, with D possibly being TRBD1 (5 bases). The ends were cut back, 1 base at V and 8 bases at J, with 14 bases in the middle. Germline values: CDR1 KGHSH, CDR2 LQKENI. This CDR3 spans 15 amino acids. In DNA form, the CDR3 reads TGTGCCAGCTCACCACTGGCAGGGTATCGAGAAAAACTGTTTTTT. Translated, it gives CASSPLAGYREKLFF.

The chain has TRBV5-1 and TRBJ1-4; D may be TRBD1 (6 bases). CDR1 and CDR2 from the germline V gene are SGHRS and YFSETQ. The CDR3 spans 18 residues. V lost 0 bases to trimming and J lost 5 bases, with 20 bases between them. CDR3 DNA sequence: TGCGCCAGCAGCTTGGCCCCGGGGGCGGGGGAACCAAATGAAAAACTGTTTTTT. Translation: CASSLAPGAGEPNEKLFF.

The rearrangement joins TRBV19 to TRBJ2-4; 8 nucleotides line up with TRBD1. Trimming removed 6 bases from V and 7 bases from J; junction bases left unmatched: 8. Germline V gives CDR1 LNHDA, CDR2 SQIVND (reference sequence). This CDR3 contains 14 residues. The CDR3 sequence is CASSRQGLENIQYF. For the CDR3, the DNA is TGTGCCAGTAGCCGACAGGGGTTGGAGAACATTCAGTACTTC. The full variable domain, in which reference TRBV19 and TRBJ2-4 provide the parts outside the CDR3, is DGGITQSPKYLFRKEGQNVTLSCEQNLNHDAMYWYRQDPGQGLRLIYYSQIVNDFQKGDIAEGYSVSREKKESFPLTVTSAQKNPTAFYLCASSRQGLENIQYFGAGTRLSVL.

The rearrangement joins TRBV3-1 (or the pseudogene TRBV3-2) to TRBJ2-2, with D perhaps matching TRBD2 (7 bases). CDR3 length: 16 amino acids. Germline V gene lookup returns CDR1 LGHDT and CDR2 YNNKEL (reference sequence). V lost 7 bases and J 4 bases, leaving 19 bases between the germline ends. This CDR3 reads CASTRAPGGATGELFF. CDR3 nucleotide sequence: TGTGCCAGCACTAGGGCGCCTGGGGGGGCCACCGGGGAGCTGTTTTTT.

This chain links TRBV2 with TRBJ2-7; D may be TRBD1 (6 bases). Germline CDR1 and CDR2: SNHLY and FYNNEI. V lost 5 bases and J lost 1, with 12 bases in between. The CDR3 is 14 residues long. In DNA, the CDR3 is TGTGCCAGCAGTACAGGGTCTGGGTCCTACGAGCAGTACTTC. Amino acids: CASSTGSGSYEQYF.

This clone was picked up one time. The chain couples TRBV11-2 to TRBJ1-2, with TRBD1 identical over 8 bases. The V segment lost 5 bases and the J segment 1 base; nucleotides outside the gene matches: 15. CDR1 and CDR2 from the germline V gene are SGHAT and FQNNGV. The length of the CDR3 is 18 residues. The CDR3 DNA follows: TGTGCCAGCAGCCCGAGTGGCGCAGGGGGCTTAATTAACTATGGCTACACCTTC. Protein sequence: CASSPSGAGGLINYGYTF. The full variable domain, completed using reference TRBV11-2 and TRBJ1-2, is EAGVAQSPRYKIIEKRQSVAFWCNPISGHATLYWYQQILGQGPKLLIQFQNNGVVDDSQLPKDRFSAERLKGVDSTLKIQPAKLEDSAVYLCASSPSGAGGLINYGYTFGSGTRLTVV.

The rearrangement joins TRBV10-3 to TRBJ2-3; 10 bases agree with TRBD1. The germline V gene has CDR1 ENHRY and CDR2 SYGVKD. The V segment lost 0 bases and the J segment 0 bases; nucleotides outside the gene matches: 0. The CDR3 loop spans 16 amino acids. The CDR3 is CAISESGQGSTDTQYF. DNA for the CDR3: TGTGCCATCAGTGAGTCGGGACAGGGGAGCACAGATACGCAGTATTTT.

This chain joins TRBV6-5 and TRBJ2-1, with D tentatively TRBD1 (5 bases). V lost 0 bases to trimming and J lost 7 bases, with 13 bases between them. The CDR3 totals 15 residues. Germline loops: CDR1 MNHEY, CDR2 SVGAGI. The CDR3 sequence: CASSYSGVDGNEQFF. CDR3 DNA sequence: TGTGCCAGCAGTTACTCAGGGGTAGATGGGAATGAGCAGTTCTTC.

As DNA, the CDR3 is TGTGCCAGTAGTATAGAGTCCCCCGGGACACCCCTTCTCCAGGGGAATGAGCAGTTCTTC. Its translation: CASSIESPGTPLLQGNEQFF. The chain recombines TRBV19 with TRBJ2-1; possible D gene TRBD1, 6 bases. Germline V gene lookup returns CDR1 LNHDA and CDR2 SQIVND (reference sequence). The V and J ends lost 0 bases and 7 bases respectively, with 28 bases between them. The CDR3 loop spans 20 amino acids.

The chain has TRBV2 and TRBJ1-2, with D possibly TRBD1 on 6 matching bases. The V end lost 7 bases, the J end lost 4 bases, and 16 bases lay between the germline ends. CDR3 length: 14 residues. Germline-derived CDR1 and CDR2 are SNHLY and FYNNEI. In DNA, the CDR3 is TGTGCCAGCACCACAGGGCAGGGGAGCTATGGCTACACCTTC. It is translated as CASTTGQGSYGYTF.

This rearrangement joins TRBV19 to TRBJ2-1, with TRBD1 matching 8 bases. The CDR3 is 15 residues long. Germline V gene lookup returns CDR1 LNHDA and CDR2 SQIVND (reference sequence). Trimming cost V 4 bases and J 3 bases; bases outside gene matches: 5. The CDR3 DNA reads TGTGCCAGTAGTACAGGGGGCTTAAACTACAATGAGCAGTTCTTC. Amino acids: CASSTGGLNYNEQFF.